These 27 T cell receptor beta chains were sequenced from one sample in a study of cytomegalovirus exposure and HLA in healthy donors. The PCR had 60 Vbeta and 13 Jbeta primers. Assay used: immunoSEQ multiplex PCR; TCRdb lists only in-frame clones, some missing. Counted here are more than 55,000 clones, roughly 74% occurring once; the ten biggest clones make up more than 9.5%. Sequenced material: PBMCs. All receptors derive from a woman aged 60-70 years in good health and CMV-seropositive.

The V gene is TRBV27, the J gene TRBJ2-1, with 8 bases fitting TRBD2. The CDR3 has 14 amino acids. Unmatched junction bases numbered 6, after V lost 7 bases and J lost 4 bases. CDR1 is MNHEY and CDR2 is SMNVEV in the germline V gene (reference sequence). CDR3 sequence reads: CASTPGGAYNEQFF. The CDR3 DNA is TGTGCCAGCACTCCGGGGGGGGCTTACAATGAGCAGTTCTTC.

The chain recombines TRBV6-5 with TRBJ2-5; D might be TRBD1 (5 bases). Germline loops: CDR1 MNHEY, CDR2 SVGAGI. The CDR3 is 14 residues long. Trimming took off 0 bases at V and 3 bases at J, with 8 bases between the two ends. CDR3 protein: CASSYSGREETQYF. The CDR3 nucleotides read TGTGCCAGCAGTTACTCAGGCAGGGAAGAGACCCAGTACTTC.

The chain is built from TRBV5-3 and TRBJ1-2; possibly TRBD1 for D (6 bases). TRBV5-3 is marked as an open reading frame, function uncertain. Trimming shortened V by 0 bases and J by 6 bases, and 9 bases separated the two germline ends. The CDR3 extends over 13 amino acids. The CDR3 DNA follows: TGTGCCAGAAGCTTGGACAGGGAAGATGGCTACACCTTC. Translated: CARSLDREDGYTF.

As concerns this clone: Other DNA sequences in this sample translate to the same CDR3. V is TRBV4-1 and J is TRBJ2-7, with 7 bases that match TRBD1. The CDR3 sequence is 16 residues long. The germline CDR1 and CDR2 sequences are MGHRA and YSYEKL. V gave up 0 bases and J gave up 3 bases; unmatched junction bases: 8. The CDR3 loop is CASSQDPGQRHYEQYF. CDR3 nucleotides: TGCGCCAGCAGCCAAGACCCGGGACAGCGCCACTACGAGCAGTACTTC.

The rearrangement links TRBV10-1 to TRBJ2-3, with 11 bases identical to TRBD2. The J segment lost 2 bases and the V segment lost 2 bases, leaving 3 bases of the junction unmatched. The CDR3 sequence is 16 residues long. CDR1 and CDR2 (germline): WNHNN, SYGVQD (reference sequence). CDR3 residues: CASSEASGGPTDTQYF. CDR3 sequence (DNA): TGCGCCAGCAGTGAGGCTAGCGGGGGGCCCACAGATACGCAGTATTTT.

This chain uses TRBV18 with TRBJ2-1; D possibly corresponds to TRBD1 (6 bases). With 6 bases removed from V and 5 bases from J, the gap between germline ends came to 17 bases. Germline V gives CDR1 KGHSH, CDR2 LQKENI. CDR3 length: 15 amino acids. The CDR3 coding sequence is TGTGCCAGCTCGCGGACAGCTCTAGGCAACAATGAGCAGTTCTTC. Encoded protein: CASSRTALGNNEQFF.

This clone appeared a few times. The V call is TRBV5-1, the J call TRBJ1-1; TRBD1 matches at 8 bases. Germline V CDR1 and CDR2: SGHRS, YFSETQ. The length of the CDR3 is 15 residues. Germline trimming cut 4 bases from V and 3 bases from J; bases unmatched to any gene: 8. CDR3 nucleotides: TGCGCCAGCAGCCCATGGACAGGGAGGGACACTGAAGCTTTCTTT. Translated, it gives CASSPWTGRDTEAFF.

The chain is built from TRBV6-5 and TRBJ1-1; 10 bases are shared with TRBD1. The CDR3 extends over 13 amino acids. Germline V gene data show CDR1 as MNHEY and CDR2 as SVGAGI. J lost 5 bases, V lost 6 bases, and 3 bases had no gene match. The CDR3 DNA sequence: TGTGCCAGCAGAAGACAGGGGGCGACTGAAGCTTTCTTT. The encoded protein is CASRRQGATEAFF.

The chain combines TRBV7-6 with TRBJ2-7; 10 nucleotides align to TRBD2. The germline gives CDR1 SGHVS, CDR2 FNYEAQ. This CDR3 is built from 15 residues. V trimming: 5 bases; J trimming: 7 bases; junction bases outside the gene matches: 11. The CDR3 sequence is CASSAPAGGPREQYF. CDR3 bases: TGTGCCAGCAGCGCCCCAGCGGGAGGGCCGAGAGAGCAGTACTTC.

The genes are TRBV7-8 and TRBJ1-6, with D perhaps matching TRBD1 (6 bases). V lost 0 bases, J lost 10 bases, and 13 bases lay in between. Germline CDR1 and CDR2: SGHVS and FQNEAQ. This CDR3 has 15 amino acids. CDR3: CASSLAGGGGSPLHF. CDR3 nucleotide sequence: TGTGCCAGCAGCTTAGCGGGGGGAGGGGGATCACCCCTCCACTTT. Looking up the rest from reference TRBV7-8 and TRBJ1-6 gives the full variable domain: GAGVSQSPRYKVAKRGQDVALRCDPISGHVSLFWYQQALGQGPEFLTYFQNEAQLDKSGLPSDRFFAERPEGSVSTLKIQRTQQEDSAVYLCASSLAGGGGSPLHFGNGTRLTVT.

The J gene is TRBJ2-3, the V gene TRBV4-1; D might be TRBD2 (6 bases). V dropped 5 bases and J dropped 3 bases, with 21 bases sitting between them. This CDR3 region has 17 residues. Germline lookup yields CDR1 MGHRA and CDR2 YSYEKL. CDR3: CASSSPWGGVGTDTQYF. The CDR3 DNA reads TGCGCCAGCAGCTCCCCGTGGGGCGGGGTGGGAACAGATACGCAGTATTTT.

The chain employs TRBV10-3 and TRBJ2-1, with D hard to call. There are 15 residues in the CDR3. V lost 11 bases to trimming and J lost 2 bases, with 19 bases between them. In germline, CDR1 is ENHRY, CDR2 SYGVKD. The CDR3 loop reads CAVSSAVETYNEQFF. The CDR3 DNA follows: TGTGCCGTCTCCTCCGCGGTAGAAACCTACAATGAGCAGTTCTTC.

The CDR3 region has the DNA TGTGCCAGCAGCTTGGGGGGACAGTTTTCCTACGAGCAGTACTTC. As protein: CASSLGGQFSYEQYF. The rearrangement uses TRBV5-5 and TRBJ2-7, with 7 nucleotides matching TRBD1. The V segment lost 0 bases and the J segment 1 base; nucleotides outside the gene matches: 4. The germline V gene encodes CDR1 SGHKS and CDR2 YYEKEE (reference sequence). The CDR3 consists of 15 residues.

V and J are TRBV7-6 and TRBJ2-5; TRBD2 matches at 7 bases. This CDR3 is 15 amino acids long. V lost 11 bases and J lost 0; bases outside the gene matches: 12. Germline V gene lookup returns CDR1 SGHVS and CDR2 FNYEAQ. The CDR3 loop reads CAVRGGRDDQETQYF. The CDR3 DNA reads TGTGCCGTCAGAGGAGGGAGGGACGACCAAGAGACCCAGTACTTC.

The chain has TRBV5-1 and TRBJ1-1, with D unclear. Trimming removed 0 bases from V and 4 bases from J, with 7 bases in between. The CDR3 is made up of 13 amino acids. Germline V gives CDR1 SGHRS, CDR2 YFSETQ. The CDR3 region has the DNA TGCGCCAGCAGCTTGGGAGGTTCCACTGAAGCTTTCTTT. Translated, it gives CASSLGGSTEAFF.

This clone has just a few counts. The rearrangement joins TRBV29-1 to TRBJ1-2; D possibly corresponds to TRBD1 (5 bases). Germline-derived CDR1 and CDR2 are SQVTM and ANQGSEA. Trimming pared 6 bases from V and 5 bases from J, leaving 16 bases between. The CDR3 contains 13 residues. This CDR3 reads CSVGLREGYGYTF. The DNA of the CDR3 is TGCAGCGTAGGCCTCAGGGAGGGGTATGGCTACACCTTC.

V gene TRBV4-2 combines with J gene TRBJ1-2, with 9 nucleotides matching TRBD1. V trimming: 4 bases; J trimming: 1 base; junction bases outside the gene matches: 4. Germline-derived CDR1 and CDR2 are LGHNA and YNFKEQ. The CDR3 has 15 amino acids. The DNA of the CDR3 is TGTGCCAGCAGCCCGGGACAGGGTTATAACTATGGCTACACCTTC. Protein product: CASSPGQGYNYGYTF.

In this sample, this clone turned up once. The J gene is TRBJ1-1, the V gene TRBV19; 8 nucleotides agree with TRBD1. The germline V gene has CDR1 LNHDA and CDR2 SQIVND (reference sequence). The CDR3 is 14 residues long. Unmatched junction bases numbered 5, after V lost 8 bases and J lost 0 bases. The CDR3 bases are TGTGCCAGTTGGAGGACAGGGATGAACACTGAAGCTTTCTTT. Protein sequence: CASWRTGMNTEAFF. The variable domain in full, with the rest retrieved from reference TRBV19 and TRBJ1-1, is DGGITQSPKYLFRKEGQNVTLSCEQNLNHDAMYWYRQDPGQGLRLIYYSQIVNDFQKGDIAEGYSVSREKKESFPLTVTSAQKNPTAFYLCASWRTGMNTEAFFGQGTRLTVV.

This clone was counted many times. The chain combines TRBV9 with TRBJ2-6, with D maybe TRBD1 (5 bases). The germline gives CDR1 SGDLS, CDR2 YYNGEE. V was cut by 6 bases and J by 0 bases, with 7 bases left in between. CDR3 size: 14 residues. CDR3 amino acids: CASNQGSGANVLTF. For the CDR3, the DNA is TGTGCCAGCAACCAGGGCTCTGGGGCCAACGTCCTGACTTTC.

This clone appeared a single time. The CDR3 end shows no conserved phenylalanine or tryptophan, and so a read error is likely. CDR3 residues: CASSLGGSGVDTQYV. As DNA, the CDR3 is TGTGCCAGCAGCTTAGGAGGTAGCGGGGTTGATACGCAGTATGTT. The V and J genes are TRBV7-3 and TRBJ2-3; 8 positions match TRBD2. Germline CDR1 SGHTA, CDR2 FQGTGA. The length of the CDR3 is 15 residues. V gave up 2 bases and J gave up 6 bases; unmatched junction bases: 7.

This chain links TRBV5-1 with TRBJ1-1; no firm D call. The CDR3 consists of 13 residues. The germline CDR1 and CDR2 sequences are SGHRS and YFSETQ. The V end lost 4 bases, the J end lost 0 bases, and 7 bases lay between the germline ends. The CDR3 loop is CASSTELNTEAFF. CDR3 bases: TGCGCCAGCAGCACAGAGCTGAACACTGAAGCTTTCTTT.

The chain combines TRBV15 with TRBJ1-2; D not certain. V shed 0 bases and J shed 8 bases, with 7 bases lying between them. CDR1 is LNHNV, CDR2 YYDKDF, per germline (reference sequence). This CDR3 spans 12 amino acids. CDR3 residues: CATSRDQRGYTF. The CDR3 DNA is TGTGCCACCAGCAGAGACCAGCGGGGCTACACCTTC.

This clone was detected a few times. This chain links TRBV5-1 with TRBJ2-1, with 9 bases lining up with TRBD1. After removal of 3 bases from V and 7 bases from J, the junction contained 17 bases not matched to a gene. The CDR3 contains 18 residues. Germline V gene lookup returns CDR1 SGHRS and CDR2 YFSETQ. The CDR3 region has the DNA TGCGCCAGCAGCTGGGACAGGGCCCTCAATTTGGTGAGGAATGAGCAGTTCTTC. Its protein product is CASSWDRALNLVRNEQFF.

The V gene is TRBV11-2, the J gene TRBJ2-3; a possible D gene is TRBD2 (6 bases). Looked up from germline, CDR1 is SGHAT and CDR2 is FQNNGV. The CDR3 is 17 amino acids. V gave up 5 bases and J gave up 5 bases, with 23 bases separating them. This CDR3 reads CASSPGWRVLGGDTQYF. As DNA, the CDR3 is TGTGCCAGCAGCCCAGGGTGGCGAGTCCTGGGAGGAGATACGCAGTATTTT.

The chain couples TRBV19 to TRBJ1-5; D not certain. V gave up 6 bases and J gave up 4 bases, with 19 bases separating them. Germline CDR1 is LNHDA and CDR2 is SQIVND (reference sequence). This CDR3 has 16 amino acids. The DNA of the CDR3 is TGTGCCAGTAGGAGCGGCATAGGAATCGGGAATCAGCCCCAGCATTTT. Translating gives CASRSGIGIGNQPQHF.

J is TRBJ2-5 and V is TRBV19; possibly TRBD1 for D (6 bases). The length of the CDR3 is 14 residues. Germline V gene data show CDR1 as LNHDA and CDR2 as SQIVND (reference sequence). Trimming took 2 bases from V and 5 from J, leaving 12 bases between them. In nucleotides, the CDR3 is TGTGCCAGTAGTATATCGGGGCAGGGGGAGACCCAGTACTTC. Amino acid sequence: CASSISGQGETQYF.

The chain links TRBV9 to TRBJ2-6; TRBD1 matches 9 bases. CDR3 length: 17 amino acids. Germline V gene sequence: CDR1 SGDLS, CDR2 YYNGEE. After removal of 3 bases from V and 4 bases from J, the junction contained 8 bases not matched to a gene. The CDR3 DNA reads TGTGCCAGCAGCGGGGGACAGGGTGGCTCCGGGGCCAACGTCCTGACTTTC. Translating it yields CASSGGQGGSGANVLTF. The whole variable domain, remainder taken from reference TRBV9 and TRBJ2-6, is DSGVTQTPKHLITATGQRVTLRCSPRSGDLSVYWYQQSLDQGLQFLIQYYNGEERAKGNILERFSAQQFPDLHSELNLSSLELGDSALYFCASSGGQGGSGANVLTFGAGSRLTVL.